This T cell receptor beta chain was observed in a study of regulatory T cells in long-lasting Graves disease. Noted time point: newly diagnosed GD, antithyroid drugs for less than 3 months. RNA from PBMCs was the source of the TCR library. Sequencing libraries for TCR beta were prepared with iRepertoire HTBI primers and Arm-PCR of CDR3 regions. TCRdb fed the multiplex PCR reads into MiXCR, producing one record per CDR3 protein. The sample carries about 440,000 distinct CDR3 sequences, less than 20% recorded once. This clonotype was recorded many times. Germline V gives CDR1 MNHEY, CDR2 SMNVEV (reference sequence). Between the trimmed V and J ends, which lost 5 bases and 1 base, there was a span of 15 bases. CDR3 length: 15 residues. These data also formed part of another study, on T cells in Graves' hyperthyroidism and ophthalmopathy. That source notes: HTBI primers were the set used in a first-round RT-PCR of the TCR CDR3.

The specimen was peripheral blood mononuclear cells (PBMCs), collected at new diagnosis, from a patient treated with antithyroid drugs. This chain links TRBV27 with TRBJ2-7; either TRBD1 or TRBD2 may fit D (5 bases each). This TCR derives from a woman under 40 with Graves disease. The CDR3: CASSPLGDGSYEQYF. CDR3 DNA sequence: TGTGCCAGCAGTCCCCTGGGGGACGGGTCCTACGAGCAGTACTTC.